The rows below give T cell receptor beta chains drawn from one sample of a study of T-cell memory formation after mild COVID-19. TCRdb re-called the 5' RACE reads with MiXCR, one entry per CDR3 protein. Among 400,000 to 500,000 distinct CDR3 sequences listed, over 15% were seen once. The sequenced material came from PBMCs or a T cell subset sorted from them (not recorded which). All receptors derive from a man between 18 and 35 years old who had mild COVID-19 (a few samples of this study predate the infection). Cell type and time point are not known. Each CDR3 is given with its conserved first and last residue. A D gene is named only where the DNA matches it firmly. The size entry is marked missing in some rows and otherwise reads once, few, many or a size class.

clone_size j_call v_call d_call cdr3_aa cdr3_nt
few TRBJ1-6 TRBV6-5 . CASSRGVVGSSPLHF TGTGCCAGCAGTCGGGGGGTGGTAGGTAGTTCACCCCTCCACTTT
. TRBJ1-5 TRBV19 . CASSMAANQPQHF TGTGCCAGTAGTATGGCGGCCAATCAGCCCCAGCATTTT
few TRBJ2-5 TRBV24-1 . CATSRGVFSSQSETQYF TGTGCCACCAGTAGGGGGGTGTTTTCGTCCCAGAGCGAGACCCAGTACTTC
few TRBJ1-1 TRBV20-1 . CSAMKDWNTEAFF TGCAGTGCTATGAAAGACTGGAACACTGAAGCTTTCTTT
many TRBJ2-1 TRBV11-2 . CASSFGRQQFF TGTGCCAGCAGTTTCGGACGTCAGCAGTTCTTC
. TRBJ2-3 TRBV5-4 TRBD1 CASSLETGSQVDTQYF TGTGCCAGCAGCTTGGAGACAGGGTCCCAGGTGGATACGCAGTATTTT
few TRBJ2-3 TRBV4-3 . CASSQEGAASGGVTDTQYF TGCGCCAGCAGCCAAGAAGGAGCGGCTAGTGGCGGGGTCACAGATACGCAGTATTTT
few TRBJ2-4 TRBV7-8 . CASSPTRAAKNIQYF TGTGCCAGCAGCCCTACGCGGGCCGCCAAAAACATTCAGTACTTC
. TRBJ2-3 TRBV9 . CASSVGRTDTQYF TGTGCCAGCAGCGTAGGACGTACAGATACGCAGTATTTT
few TRBJ1-2 TRBV7-2 . CASSFNGIYGYTF TGTGCCAGCAGCTTTAACGGGATCTATGGCTACACCTTC
few TRBJ2-5 TRBV7-9 . CASSLSVAVGQETQYF TGTGCCAGCAGCTTATCTGTTGCAGTTGGGCAAGAGACCCAGTACTTC
. TRBJ1-1 TRBV3-1 . CASGLLGTEAFF TGTGCCAGCGGTTTGTTGGGCACTGAAGCTTTCTTT
. TRBJ2-1 TRBV7-3 TRBD2 CASSFAGGNEQFF TGTGCCAGCAGCTTCGCGGGGGGGAATGAGCAGTTCTTC
few TRBJ1-2 TRBV12-3/TRBV12-4 . CASTLWGTGYTF TGTGCCAGCACCCTCTGGGGTACTGGCTACACCTTC
few TRBJ2-1 TRBV20-1 . CSARLTIGGNEQFF TGCAGTGCTAGGCTAACGATTGGGGGTAATGAGCAGTTCTTC
. TRBJ2-1 TRBV19 . CASSFPRLETGSTAGTYNEQFF TGTGCCAGTAGTTTCCCACGGTTGGAGACGGGGTCAACGGCGGGGACCTACAATGAGCAGTTCTTC
. TRBJ2-7 TRBV15 . CATSPSQGSDEQYF TGTGCCACCAGCCCCAGCCAGGGGAGCGACGAGCAGTACTTC
. TRBJ2-3 TRBV7-9 . CDSSPPGGVSADTQYF TGTGACAGCAGCCCCCCAGGGGGGGTTTCGGCAGATACGCAGTATTTT
few TRBJ2-1 TRBV7-2 . CASSSVGTRDEQFF TGTGCCAGCAGCTCGGTCGGGACACGCGATGAGCAGTTCTTC
once TRBJ2-1 TRBV20-1 TRBD1 CSASLTGSSYNEQFF TGCAGTGCTAGTTTGACAGGGAGCTCCTACAATGAGCAGTTCTTC
. TRBJ2-5 TRBV4-3 TRBD2 CASSQDMGLAGETQYF TGCGCCAGCAGCCAAGATATGGGACTAGCGGGGGAGACCCAGTACTTC
. TRBJ1-6 TRBV5-1 TRBD1 CASSFHRGERNSPLHF TGCGCCAGCAGCTTTCACAGGGGAGAGCGGAATTCACCCCTCCACTTT